Following are 15 T cell receptor beta chains from one sample sequenced in a study of T-cell memory formation after mild COVID-19. MiXCR, applied by TCRdb to the 5' RACE reads, yields one record per CDR3 protein. Of 250,000 to 350,000 distinct CDR3 sequences in the sample, roughly 19% were seen once. Sample: PBMCs or a T cell subset sorted from them (not recorded which). All receptors come from a man between 18 and 29 years old who had mild COVID-19 (a few samples of this study predate the infection). Cell type and time point are not known.

In DNA, the CDR3 is TGCAGTGCTCACAGGGGGCCAGGGGACACTGAAGCTTTCTTT. This encodes CSAHRGPGDTEAFF. The V call is TRBV20-1, the J call TRBJ1-1; the match to TRBD1 covers 9 bases. The germline CDR1 and CDR2 sequences are DFQATT and SNEGSKA (reference sequence). This CDR3 is 14 amino acids long. V lost 5 bases to trimming and J lost 3 bases; unmatched junction nucleotides: 7.

V and J are TRBV14 and TRBJ2-3; D unclear. Germline loops: CDR1 SGHDN, CDR2 FVKESK. Trimming removed 1 base at V and 6 bases at J, with 5 bases between. The CDR3 runs to 12 residues. CDR3: CASSQVWDTQYF. The DNA for the CDR3 is TGTGCCAGCAGCCAAGTCTGGGATACGCAGTATTTT.

This clonotype was picked up a small number of times. This rearrangement joins TRBV27 to TRBJ2-1; possible D gene TRBD1, 5 bases. CDR1 is MNHEY, CDR2 SMNVEV, per germline (reference sequence). V shed 3 bases and J shed 2 bases, with 20 bases lying between them. This CDR3 is 18 amino acids long. As DNA, the CDR3 is TGTGCCAGCAGTTTCACCCCGGCAGGGCCGGTGGCCTACAATGAGCAGTTCTTC. Its translation is CASSFTPAGPVAYNEQFF.

This chain uses TRBV20-1 with TRBJ1-6; D ambiguous. From germline, CDR1 is DFQATT and CDR2 SNEGSKA (reference sequence). V was cut by 7 bases and J by 0 bases, with 7 bases left in between. The CDR3 has 13 amino acids. CDR3: CSVYGSYNSPLHF. CDR3 DNA: TGCAGTGTCTACGGCTCCTATAATTCACCCCTCCACTTT.

The chain is built from TRBV9 and TRBJ2-2; D is ambiguous. CDR3 size: 12 residues. With 1 base removed from V and 6 bases from J, the gap between germline ends came to 4 bases. From germline, CDR1 is SGDLS and CDR2 YYNGEE. This CDR3 reads CASSVSSGELFF. CDR3 DNA: TGTGCCAGCAGCGTAAGTTCCGGGGAGCTGTTTTTT. Variable domain in full (rest from reference TRBV9 and TRBJ2-2): DSGVTQTPKHLITATGQRVTLRCSPRSGDLSVYWYQQSLDQGLQFLIQYYNGEERAKGNILERFSAQQFPDLHSELNLSSLELGDSALYFCASSVSSGELFFGEGSRLTVL.

The gene calls are TRBV7-9 and TRBJ2-7, with no clear D. The ends were cut back, 5 bases at V and 5 bases at J, with 13 bases in the middle. The germline CDR1 and CDR2 sequences are SEHNR and FQNEAQ (reference sequence). CDR3 length equals 13 residues. The CDR3 region is CASSASIPDEQYF. The CDR3, as DNA: TGTGCCAGCAGCGCCAGCATTCCGGACGAGCAGTACTTC.

CDR3 protein: CASSLGKGYTF. The CDR3 DNA reads as TGTGCCAGCAGCTTAGGGAAGGGCTACACCTTC. J is TRBJ1-2 and V is TRBV5-8; D not resolved. The V gene lost 2 bases and the J gene lost 8 bases, with 7 bases spanning the gap. CDR1 is SGHTS, CDR2 YDEGEE, per germline. The CDR3 loop spans 11 amino acids.

This clonotype was seen a handful of times. The chain has TRBV4-3 and TRBJ2-1; 11 bases line up with TRBD2. V lost 2 bases to trimming and J lost 6 bases; unmatched junction nucleotides: 3. The CDR3 is made up of 15 amino acids. The germline V gene has CDR1 LGHNA and CDR2 YSLEER. The DNA of the CDR3 is TGCGCCAGCAGCCAACCTAGCGGGGGGATCAATGAGCAGTTCTTC. Its protein product is CASSQPSGGINEQFF.

This clonotype was detected only a few times. V and J are TRBV10-3 and TRBJ2-1, with TRBD2 matching over 14 bases. CDR3 size: 18 residues. After removal of 4 bases from V and 7 bases from J, the junction contained 12 bases not matched to a gene. Germline-derived CDR1 and CDR2 are ENHRY and SYGVKD. CDR3 coding DNA: TGTGCCATCAGTGGTCCGACTAGCGGGGGGGCCCATCTAAATGAGCAGTTCTTC. Its translation: CAISGPTSGGAHLNEQFF.

A few counts support this clonotype. The J gene is TRBJ2-1, the V gene TRBV12-3 or TRBV12-4; 13 nucleotides align to TRBD2. With 5 bases clipped from V and 8 bases from J, the junction kept 6 bases outside the gene matches. This CDR3 comprises 15 residues. CDR3 nucleotides: TGTGCCAGCAGTGAACTAGCGGGGGGGAACTATGAGCAGTTCTTC. This gives the protein CASSELAGGNYEQFF.

This clonotype was seen a few times. This sequence joins TRBV4-1 and TRBJ2-3, with a possible D match to TRBD2 (6 bases). Trimming stripped 0 bases from V and 0 bases from J, with 13 bases between. Germline V gene sequence: CDR1 MGHRA, CDR2 YSYEKL. The CDR3 spans 17 residues. The CDR3, as DNA: TGCGCCAGCAGCCAAGATCGGGGGAGCGGGAGCACAGATACGCAGTATTTT. It encodes CASSQDRGSGSTDTQYF.

This clonotype was recorded a few times. The chain uses TRBV6-2 or TRBV6-3 and TRBJ1-5; unclear D gene. Germline V CDR1 and CDR2: MNHEY, SVGEGT. V dropped 8 bases and J dropped 3 bases, with 14 bases sitting between them. The CDR3 spans 14 residues. DNA of the CDR3: TGTGCCAGCGGGTCGCGGCGCTACAATCAGCCCCAGCATTTT. It specifies CASGSRRYNQPQHF.

The chain links TRBV3-1 to TRBJ1-2; D might be TRBD1 (5 bases). V was cut by 3 bases and J by 6 bases, with 11 bases left in between. CDR3 length: 13 amino acids. The V gene's germline CDR1 is LGHDT and CDR2 YNNKEL (reference sequence). The CDR3: CASSQPGQNGYTF. Written as DNA, the CDR3 is TGTGCCAGCAGCCAGCCGGGGCAAAATGGCTACACCTTC.

This chain links TRBV7-9 with TRBJ1-2, with D hard to call. Looked up from germline, CDR1 is SEHNR and CDR2 is FQNEAQ (reference sequence). The CDR3 has 12 amino acids. V lost 5 bases and J 5 bases, leaving 9 bases between the germline ends. Written as DNA, the CDR3 is TGTGCCAGCAGCCCCCCAATGTATGGCTACACCTTC. This gives the protein CASSPPMYGYTF.

This clonotype has a handful of counts. This rearrangement joins TRBV6-2 or TRBV6-3 to TRBJ1-5, with no clear D. The germline CDR1 and CDR2 sequences are MNHEY and SVGEGT. This CDR3 has 14 residues. Deletions cut 5 bases from V and 6 bases from J, with 14 bases between. Here the CDR3 reads CASSDDLDSQPQHF. The DNA for the CDR3 is TGTGCCAGCAGTGACGACCTAGATAGTCAGCCCCAGCATTTT.